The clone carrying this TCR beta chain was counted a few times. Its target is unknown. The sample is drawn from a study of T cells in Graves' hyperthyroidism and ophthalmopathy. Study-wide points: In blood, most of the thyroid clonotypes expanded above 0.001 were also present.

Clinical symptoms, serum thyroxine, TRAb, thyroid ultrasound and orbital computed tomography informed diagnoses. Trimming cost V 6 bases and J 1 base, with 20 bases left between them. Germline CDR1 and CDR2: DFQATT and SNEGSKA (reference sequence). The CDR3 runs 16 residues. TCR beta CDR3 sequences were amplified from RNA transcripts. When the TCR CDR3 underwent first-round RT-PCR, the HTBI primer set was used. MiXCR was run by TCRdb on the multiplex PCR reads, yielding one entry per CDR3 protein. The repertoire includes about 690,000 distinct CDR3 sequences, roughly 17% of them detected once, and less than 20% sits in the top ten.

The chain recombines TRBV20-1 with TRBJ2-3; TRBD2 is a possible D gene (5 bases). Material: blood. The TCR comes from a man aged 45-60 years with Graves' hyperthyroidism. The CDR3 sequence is CSADQHSGLGTDTQYF. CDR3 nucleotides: TGCAGTGCCGACCAGCATTCGGGATTAGGCACAGATACGCAGTATTTT.